This TCR beta chain was obtained from a study of control samples from healthy donors and cancer patients. With 8 bases removed from V and 4 bases from J, the gap between germline ends came to 12 bases. This CDR3 spans 13 amino acids. Germline V CDR1 and CDR2: LNHDA, SQIVND (reference sequence). Some clones are missing from TCRdb's copy, which holds only in-frame ones; the method was immunoSEQ multiplex PCR. The data show 150,000 to 200,000 clones, 90% to 95% seen once. This receptor was obtained from a young woman in good health. The material sequenced was blood. This sequence joins TRBV19 and TRBJ1-3; weak D call: TRBD1 (5 bases). In nucleotides, the CDR3 is TGTGCCAGTTCCGGGGCCTTCGGAAACACCATATATTTT. Its protein product is CASSGAFGNTIYF.